This note documents a single T cell receptor beta chain sequence. The sample is drawn from a study of cytomegalovirus exposure and HLA in healthy donors. Amplification used 60 Vbeta primers and 13 Jbeta primers. TCRdb's copy holds only in-frame clones and misses some; the assay was immunoSEQ multiplex PCR. The sample consists of about 190,000 clones, 87% of them appearing once. V was shortened by 0 bases and J by 5 bases, with 6 bases between the two germline ends. The germline gives CDR1 SGHNT, CDR2 YYREEE (reference sequence). The CDR3 spans 13 residues. J is TRBJ2-1 and V is TRBV5-4; D unresolved. This TCR was recovered from a man between 25 and 39 years old in good health and CMV-seronegative. Sequencing input: PBMCs. The CDR3 protein is CASSLGGDNEQFF. For the CDR3, the DNA is TGTGCCAGCAGCTTGGGCGGAGACAATGAGCAGTTCTTC.